A selection of T cell receptor beta chains follows, all from one sample in a study of shared clonotypes between healthy human individuals. TCRdb's table, derived via immunoSEQ multiplex PCR, lists solely in-frame clones and lacks some. The top ten clones hold about 1.5% of a sample with about 1 million clones, about 77% of them seen once. The sample taken for sequencing was memory CD4+ T cells sorted from blood. These receptor sequences come from a man younger than 35 in good health. Both conserved end residues are part of each CDR3. A D gene is named only where the DNA matches it firmly. Expanded clones are given a class, and other clones once, few, many or no size at all.

j_call: TRBJ1-3; d_call: NA; v_call: TRBV11-2; clone_size: NA; cdr3_aa: CASSFRESSGNTIYF; cdr3_nt: TGTGCCAGCAGCTTCCGCGAGTCCTCTGGAAACACCATATATTTT
j_call: TRBJ2-1; d_call: NA; v_call: TRBV20-1; clone_size: NA; cdr3_aa: CSSGPASEQFF; cdr3_nt: TGCAGTAGCGGGCCTGCGTCTGAGCAGTTCTTC
j_call: TRBJ1-3; d_call: NA; v_call: TRBV6-6; clone_size: NA; cdr3_aa: CASSPGQILSGNTIYF; cdr3_nt: TGTGCCAGCAGCCCCGGACAGATCCTCTCCGGAAACACCATATATTTT
j_call: TRBJ1-3; d_call: NA; v_call: TRBV19; clone_size: few; cdr3_aa: CASSLGTSGNTIYF; cdr3_nt: TGTGCCAGTAGTCTGGGGACATCTGGAAACACCATATATTTT
j_call: TRBJ2-7; d_call: NA; v_call: TRBV6-5; clone_size: NA; cdr3_aa: CASSYSQRSSYEQYF; cdr3_nt: TGTGCCAGCAGTTACTCGCAGCGGTCTTCCTACGAGCAGTACTTC
j_call: TRBJ2-1; d_call: TRBD2; v_call: TRBV11-2; clone_size: once; cdr3_aa: CASSRIAGVSYNEQFF; cdr3_nt: TGTGCCAGCAGCCGGATAGCGGGAGTATCCTACAATGAGCAGTTCTTC
j_call: TRBJ2-4; d_call: NA; v_call: TRBV28; clone_size: NA; cdr3_aa: CASSLAKNIQYF; cdr3_nt: TGTGCCAGCAGTTTAGCCAAAAACATTCAGTACTTC
j_call: TRBJ2-3; d_call: NA; v_call: TRBV15; clone_size: NA; cdr3_aa: CATSRDWGGKGTDTQYF; cdr3_nt: TGTGCCACCAGCAGAGATTGGGGCGGGAAGGGCACAGATACGCAGTATTTT
j_call: TRBJ1-2; d_call: NA; v_call: TRBV2; clone_size: once; cdr3_aa: CASNPRTSVFYGYTF; cdr3_nt: TGTGCCAGCAATCCAAGGACATCGGTCTTCTATGGCTACACCTTC
j_call: TRBJ1-2; d_call: NA; v_call: TRBV2; clone_size: once; cdr3_aa: CASSVRESRGYTF; cdr3_nt: TGTGCCAGCAGTGTCCGAGAATCACGGGGCTACACCTTC
j_call: TRBJ2-7; d_call: TRBD1; v_call: TRBV28; clone_size: NA; cdr3_aa: CASSRGTGGQDEQYF; cdr3_nt: TGTGCCAGCAGTCGAGGGACAGGGGGCCAGGACGAGCAGTACTTC
j_call: TRBJ1-1; d_call: NA; v_call: TRBV7-9; clone_size: many; cdr3_aa: CASSSWRASTEAFF; cdr3_nt: TGTGCCAGCAGCTCGTGGAGGGCGAGCACTGAAGCTTTCTTT
j_call: TRBJ1-1; d_call: TRBD1; v_call: TRBV5-1; clone_size: NA; cdr3_aa: CASRGTGVNTEAFF; cdr3_nt: TGCGCCAGCAGGGGGACAGGGGTGAACACTGAAGCTTTCTTT
j_call: TRBJ2-3; d_call: NA; v_call: TRBV21-1; clone_size: NA; cdr3_aa: CASSKRRRAGTDTQYF; cdr3_nt: TGTGCCAGCAGCAAAAGAAGGCGGGCGGGCACAGATACGCAGTATTTT
j_call: TRBJ1-6; d_call: TRBD1; v_call: TRBV7-6; clone_size: NA; cdr3_aa: CASSSSGQFSYNSPLHF; cdr3_nt: TGTGCCAGCAGCTCCTCGGGACAGTTCTCCTATAATTCACCCCTCCACTTT
j_call: TRBJ2-1; d_call: TRBD2; v_call: TRBV10-3; clone_size: NA; cdr3_aa: CATGRTDDNEQFF; cdr3_nt: TGTGCCACCGGGAGGACGGATGACAATGAGCAGTTCTTC